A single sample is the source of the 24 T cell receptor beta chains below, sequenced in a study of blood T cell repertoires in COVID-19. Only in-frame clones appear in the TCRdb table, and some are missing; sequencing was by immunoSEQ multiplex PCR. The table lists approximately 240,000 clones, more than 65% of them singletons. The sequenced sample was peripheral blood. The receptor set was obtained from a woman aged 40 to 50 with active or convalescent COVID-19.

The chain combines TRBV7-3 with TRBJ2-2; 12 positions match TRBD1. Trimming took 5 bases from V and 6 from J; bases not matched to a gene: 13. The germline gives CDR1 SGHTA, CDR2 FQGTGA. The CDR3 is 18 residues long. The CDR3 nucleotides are TGTGCCAGCAGCCCCCAGGGGGGACAGGGGGCGCTGGCCGGGGAGCTGTTTTTT. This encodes CASSPQGGQGALAGELFF.

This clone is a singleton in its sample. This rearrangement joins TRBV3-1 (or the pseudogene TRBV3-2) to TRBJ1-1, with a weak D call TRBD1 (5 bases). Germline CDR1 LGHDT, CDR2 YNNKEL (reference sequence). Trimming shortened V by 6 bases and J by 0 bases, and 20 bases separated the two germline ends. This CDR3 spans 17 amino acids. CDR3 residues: CASSPLQGLGMNTEAFF. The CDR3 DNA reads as TGTGCCAGCAGTCCTCTGCAGGGTCTGGGTATGAACACTGAAGCTTTCTTT.

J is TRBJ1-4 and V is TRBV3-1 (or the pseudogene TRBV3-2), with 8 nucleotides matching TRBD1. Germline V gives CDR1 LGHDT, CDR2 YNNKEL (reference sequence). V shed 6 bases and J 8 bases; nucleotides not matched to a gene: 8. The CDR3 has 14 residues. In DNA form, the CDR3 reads TGTGCCAGCAGAACCGGGACAGGAGGGGAAAAACTGTTTTTT. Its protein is CASRTGTGGEKLFF.

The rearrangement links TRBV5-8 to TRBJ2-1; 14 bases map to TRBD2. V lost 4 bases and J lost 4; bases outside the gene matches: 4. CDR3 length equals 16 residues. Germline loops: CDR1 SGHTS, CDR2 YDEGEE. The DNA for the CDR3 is TGTGCCAGCAGCCCGGGACTAGCGGGGGTATACAATGAGCAGTTCTTC. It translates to CASSPGLAGVYNEQFF.

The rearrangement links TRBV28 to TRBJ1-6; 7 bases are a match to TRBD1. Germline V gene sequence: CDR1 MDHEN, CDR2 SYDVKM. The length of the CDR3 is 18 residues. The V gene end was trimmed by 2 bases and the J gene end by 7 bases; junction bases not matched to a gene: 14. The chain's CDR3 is CASSLGGIPGQRNSPLHF. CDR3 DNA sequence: TGTGCCAGCAGTTTAGGGGGCATTCCGGGACAGAGGAATTCACCCCTCCACTTT.

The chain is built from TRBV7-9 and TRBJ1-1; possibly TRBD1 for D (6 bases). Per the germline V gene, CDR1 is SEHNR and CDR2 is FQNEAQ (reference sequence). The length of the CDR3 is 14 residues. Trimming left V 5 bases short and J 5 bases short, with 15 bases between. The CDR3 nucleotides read TGTGCCAGCAGCCCGAACAGGGCCGCAACTGAAGCTTTCTTT. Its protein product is CASSPNRAATEAFF.

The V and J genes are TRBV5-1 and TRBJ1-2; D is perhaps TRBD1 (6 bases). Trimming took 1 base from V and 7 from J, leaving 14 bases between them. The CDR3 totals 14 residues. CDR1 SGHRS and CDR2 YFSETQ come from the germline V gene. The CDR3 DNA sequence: TGCGCCAGCAGCTTGCCGGGGGGCCGGCTTGGCTACACCTTC. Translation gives CASSLPGGRLGYTF. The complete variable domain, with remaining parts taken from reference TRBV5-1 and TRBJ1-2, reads KAGVTQTPRYLIKTRGQQVTLSCSPISGHRSVSWYQQTPGQGLQFLFEYFSETQRNKGNFPGRFSGRQFSNSRSEMNVSTLELGDSALYLCASSLPGGRLGYTFGSGTRLTVV.

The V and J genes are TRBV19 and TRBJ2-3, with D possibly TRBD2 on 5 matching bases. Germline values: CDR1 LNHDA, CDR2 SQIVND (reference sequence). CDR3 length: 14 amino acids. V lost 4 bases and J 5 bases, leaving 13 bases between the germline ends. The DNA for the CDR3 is TGTGCCAGTAGTACGTACGACGGAGGAGATACGCAGTATTTT. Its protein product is CASSTYDGGDTQYF.

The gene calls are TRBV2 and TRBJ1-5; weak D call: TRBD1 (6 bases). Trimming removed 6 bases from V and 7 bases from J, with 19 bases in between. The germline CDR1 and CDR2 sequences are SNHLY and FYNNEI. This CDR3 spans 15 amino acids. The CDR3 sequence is CASRGRGGAEQPQHF. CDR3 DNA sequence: TGTGCCAGCAGGGGTAGGGGGGGTGCGGAGCAGCCCCAGCATTTT.

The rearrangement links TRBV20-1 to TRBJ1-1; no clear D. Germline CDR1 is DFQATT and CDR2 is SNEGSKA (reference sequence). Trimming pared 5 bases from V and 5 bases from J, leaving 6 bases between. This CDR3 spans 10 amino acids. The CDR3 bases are TGCAGTGCTTCCCATACTGAAGCTTTCTTT. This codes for CSASHTEAFF.

The CDR3, as DNA: TGTGCCAGCAGTGAGGACAGTAAGAAGACTGAAGCTTTCTTT. Its protein product is CASSEDSKKTEAFF. V usage is TRBV6-1 and J usage is TRBJ1-1; D is perhaps TRBD1 (6 bases). The CDR3 consists of 14 residues. V dropped 3 bases and J dropped 5 bases, with 13 bases sitting between them. Germline CDR1 and CDR2: MNHNS and SASEGT.

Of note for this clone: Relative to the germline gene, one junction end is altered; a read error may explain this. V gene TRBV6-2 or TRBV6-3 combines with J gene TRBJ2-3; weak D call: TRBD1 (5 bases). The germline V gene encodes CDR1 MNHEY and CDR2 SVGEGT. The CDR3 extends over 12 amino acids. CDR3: CASSYSTATQYF. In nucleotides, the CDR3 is TGTGCCAGCAGTTACTCGACAGCTACGCAGTATTTT.

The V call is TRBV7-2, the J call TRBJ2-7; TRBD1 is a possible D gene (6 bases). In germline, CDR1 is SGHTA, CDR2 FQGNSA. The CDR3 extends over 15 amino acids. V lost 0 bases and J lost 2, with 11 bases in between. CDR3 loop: CASSLAPTGAYEQYF. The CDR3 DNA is TGTGCCAGCAGCTTAGCCCCGACAGGTGCCTACGAGCAGTACTTC. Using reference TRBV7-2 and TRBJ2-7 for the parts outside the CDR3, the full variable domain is GAGVSQSPSNKVTEKGKDVELRCDPISGHTALYWYRQSLGQGLEFLIYFQGNSAPDKSGLPSDRFSAERTGGSVSTLTIQRTQQEDSAVYLCASSLAPTGAYEQYFGPGTRLTVT.

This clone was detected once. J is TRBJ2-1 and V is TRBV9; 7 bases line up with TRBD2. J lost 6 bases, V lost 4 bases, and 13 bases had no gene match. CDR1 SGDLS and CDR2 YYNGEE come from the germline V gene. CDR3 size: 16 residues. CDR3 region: CASSPLAGLYPNEQFF. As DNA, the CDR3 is TGTGCCAGCAGCCCCTTAGCGGGTCTTTACCCCAATGAGCAGTTCTTC.

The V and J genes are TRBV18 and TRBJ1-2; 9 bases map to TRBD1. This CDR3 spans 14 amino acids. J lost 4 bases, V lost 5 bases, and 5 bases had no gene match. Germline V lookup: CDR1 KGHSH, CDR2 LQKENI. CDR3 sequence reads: CASSMGQGFYGYTF. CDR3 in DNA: TGTGCCAGCTCAATGGGACAGGGCTTCTATGGCTACACCTTC.

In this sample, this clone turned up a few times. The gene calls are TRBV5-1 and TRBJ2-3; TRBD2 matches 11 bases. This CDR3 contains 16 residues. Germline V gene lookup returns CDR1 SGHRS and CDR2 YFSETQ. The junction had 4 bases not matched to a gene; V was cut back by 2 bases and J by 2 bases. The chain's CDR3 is CASSFLAGGFTDTQYF. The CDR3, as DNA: TGCGCCAGCAGCTTTCTAGCGGGGGGATTCACAGATACGCAGTATTTT.

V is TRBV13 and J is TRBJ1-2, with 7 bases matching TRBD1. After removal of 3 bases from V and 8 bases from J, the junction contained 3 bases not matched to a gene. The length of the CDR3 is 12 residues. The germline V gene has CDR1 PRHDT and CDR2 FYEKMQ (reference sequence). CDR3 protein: CASSFTGVGYTF. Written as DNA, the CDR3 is TGTGCCAGCAGCTTCACAGGGGTCGGCTACACCTTC.

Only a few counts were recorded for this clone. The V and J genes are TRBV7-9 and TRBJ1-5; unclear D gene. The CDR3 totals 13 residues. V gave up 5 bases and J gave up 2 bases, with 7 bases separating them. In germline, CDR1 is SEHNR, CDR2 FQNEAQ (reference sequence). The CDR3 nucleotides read TGTGCCAGCAGCCGGGAGGGCAATCAGCCCCAGCATTTT. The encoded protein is CASSREGNQPQHF.

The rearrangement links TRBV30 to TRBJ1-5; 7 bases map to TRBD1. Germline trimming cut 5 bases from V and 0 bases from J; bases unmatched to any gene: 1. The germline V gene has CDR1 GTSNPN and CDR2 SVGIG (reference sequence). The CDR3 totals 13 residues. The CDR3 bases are TGTGCCTGGGGACAGGATAGCAATCAGCCCCAGCATTTT. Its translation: CAWGQDSNQPQHF.

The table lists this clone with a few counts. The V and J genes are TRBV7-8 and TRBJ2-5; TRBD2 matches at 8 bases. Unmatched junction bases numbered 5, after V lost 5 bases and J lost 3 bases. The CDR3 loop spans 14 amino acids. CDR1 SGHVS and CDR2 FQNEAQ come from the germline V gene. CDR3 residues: CASSKISGEETQYF. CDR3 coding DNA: TGTGCCAGCAGCAAAATTAGCGGGGAAGAGACCCAGTACTTC.

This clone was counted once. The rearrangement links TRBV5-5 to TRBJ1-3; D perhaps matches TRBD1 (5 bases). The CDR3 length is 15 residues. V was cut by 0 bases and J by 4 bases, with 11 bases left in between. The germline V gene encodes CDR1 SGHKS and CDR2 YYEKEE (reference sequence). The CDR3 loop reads CASSLVRVPGNTIYF. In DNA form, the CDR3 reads TGTGCCAGCAGCTTGGTCAGGGTTCCAGGAAACACCATATATTTT.

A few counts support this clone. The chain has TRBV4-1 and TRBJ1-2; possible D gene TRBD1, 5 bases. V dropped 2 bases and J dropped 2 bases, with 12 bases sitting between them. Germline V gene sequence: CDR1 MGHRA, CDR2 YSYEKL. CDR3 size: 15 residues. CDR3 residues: CASSQSAGPNYGYTF. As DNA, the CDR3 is TGCGCCAGCAGCCAAAGTGCAGGGCCGAACTATGGCTACACCTTC.

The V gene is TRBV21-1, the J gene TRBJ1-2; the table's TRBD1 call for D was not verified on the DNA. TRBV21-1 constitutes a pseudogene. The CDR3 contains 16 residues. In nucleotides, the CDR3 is TGTGCCAGCAGCAAAGGTGGGGACAGGGCTTTCTATGGCTACACCTTC. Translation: CASSKGGDRAFYGYTF.

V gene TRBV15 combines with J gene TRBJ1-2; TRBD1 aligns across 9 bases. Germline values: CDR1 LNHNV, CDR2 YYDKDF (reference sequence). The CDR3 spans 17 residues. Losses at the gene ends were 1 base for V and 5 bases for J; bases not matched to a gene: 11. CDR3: CATSRVTGTGNWYGYTF. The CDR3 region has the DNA TGTGCCACCAGCAGAGTTACCGGGACAGGGAATTGGTATGGCTACACCTTC.